This T cell receptor beta chain was identified during a study of molecular identifiers for immune sequencing clone quantification. This clonotype turned up a few times. TCRdb called the PCR reads again in MiXCR, with one record for every CDR3 protein. In the table there are approximately 550,000 distinct CDR3 sequences, 20% to 25% of which are singletons. The CDR3 is 18 amino acids. Germline trimming cut 2 bases from V and 2 bases from J; bases unmatched to any gene: 9. Per the germline V gene, CDR1 is LGHNT and CDR2 is FRNRAP. Specimen: naive CD8+ T cells from blood, with Jurkat cell RNA spiked in. The subset is: FACS-sorted CD8+CD4-CCR7+CD45RA+ naive T cells. This TCR derives from a human donor in good health. Some libraries in this study had Jurkat cell RNA spiked in. The gene calls are TRBV12-5 and TRBJ1-4; TRBD1 agrees at 9 bases. The CDR3 spells CASGLPGQGRKTNEKLFF. In DNA, the CDR3 is TGTGCTAGTGGTTTGCCCGGACAGGGGAGGAAGACTAATGAAAAACTGTTTTTT.